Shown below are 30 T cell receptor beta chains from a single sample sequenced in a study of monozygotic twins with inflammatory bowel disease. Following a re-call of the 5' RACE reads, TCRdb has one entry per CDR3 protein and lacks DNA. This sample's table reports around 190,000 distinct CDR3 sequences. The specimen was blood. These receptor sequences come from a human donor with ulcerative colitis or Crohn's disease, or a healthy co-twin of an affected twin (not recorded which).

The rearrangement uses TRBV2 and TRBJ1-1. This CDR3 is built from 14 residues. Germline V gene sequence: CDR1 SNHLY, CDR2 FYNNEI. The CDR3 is CASSGVGALTEAFF.

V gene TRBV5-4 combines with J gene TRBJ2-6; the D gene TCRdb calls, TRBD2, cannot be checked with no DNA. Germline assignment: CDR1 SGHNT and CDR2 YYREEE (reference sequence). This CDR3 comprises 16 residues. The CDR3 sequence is CASSSPSLSGANVLTF.

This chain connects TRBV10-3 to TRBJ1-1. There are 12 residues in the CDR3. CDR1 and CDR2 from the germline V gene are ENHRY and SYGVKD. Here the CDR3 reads CAISNGPTEAFF.

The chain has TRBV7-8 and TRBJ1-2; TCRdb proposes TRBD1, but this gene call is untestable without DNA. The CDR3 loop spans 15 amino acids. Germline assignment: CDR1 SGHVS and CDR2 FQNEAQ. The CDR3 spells CASSLFNRGAKGYTF.

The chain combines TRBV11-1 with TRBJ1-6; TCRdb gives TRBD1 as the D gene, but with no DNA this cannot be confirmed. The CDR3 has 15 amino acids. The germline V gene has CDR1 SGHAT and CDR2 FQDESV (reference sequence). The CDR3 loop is CASSLEGSPNSPLHF.

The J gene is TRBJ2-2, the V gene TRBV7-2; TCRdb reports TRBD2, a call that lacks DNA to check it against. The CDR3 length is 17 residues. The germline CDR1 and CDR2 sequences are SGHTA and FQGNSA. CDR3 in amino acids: CASSLPRGAPNTGELFF.

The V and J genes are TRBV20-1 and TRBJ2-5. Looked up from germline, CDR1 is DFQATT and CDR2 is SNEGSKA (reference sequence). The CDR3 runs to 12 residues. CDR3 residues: CSARPTLETQYF.

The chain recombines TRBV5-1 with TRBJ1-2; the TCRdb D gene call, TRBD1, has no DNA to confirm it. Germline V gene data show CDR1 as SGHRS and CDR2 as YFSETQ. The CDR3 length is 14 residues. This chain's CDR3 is CASSKGTENYGYTF.

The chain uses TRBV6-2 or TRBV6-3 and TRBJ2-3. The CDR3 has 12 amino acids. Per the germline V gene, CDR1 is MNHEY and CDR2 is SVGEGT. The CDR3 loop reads CASSYRIDTQYF.

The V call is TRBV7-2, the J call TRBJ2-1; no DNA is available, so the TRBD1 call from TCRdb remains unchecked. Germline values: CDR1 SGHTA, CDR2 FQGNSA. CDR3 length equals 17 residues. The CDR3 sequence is CASSLREVRVNYNEQFF.

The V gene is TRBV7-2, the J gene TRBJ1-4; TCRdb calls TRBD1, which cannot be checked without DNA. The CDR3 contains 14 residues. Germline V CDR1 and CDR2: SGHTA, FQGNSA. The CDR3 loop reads CASSPDRANEKLFF.

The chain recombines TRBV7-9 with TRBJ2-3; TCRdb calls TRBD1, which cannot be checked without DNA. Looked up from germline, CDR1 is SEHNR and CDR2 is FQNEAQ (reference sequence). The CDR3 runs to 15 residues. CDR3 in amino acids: CASSLVQGEADTQYF.

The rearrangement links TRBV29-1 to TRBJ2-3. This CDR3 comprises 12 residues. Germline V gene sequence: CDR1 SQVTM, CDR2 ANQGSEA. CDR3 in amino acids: CSATFFTDTQYF.

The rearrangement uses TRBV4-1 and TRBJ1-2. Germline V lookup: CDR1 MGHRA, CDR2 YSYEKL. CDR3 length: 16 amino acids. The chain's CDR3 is CASSQDVNSGGYGYTF.

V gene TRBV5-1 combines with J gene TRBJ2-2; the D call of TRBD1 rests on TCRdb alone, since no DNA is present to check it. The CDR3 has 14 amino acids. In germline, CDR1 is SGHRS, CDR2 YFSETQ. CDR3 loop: CASRSGTNTGELFF.

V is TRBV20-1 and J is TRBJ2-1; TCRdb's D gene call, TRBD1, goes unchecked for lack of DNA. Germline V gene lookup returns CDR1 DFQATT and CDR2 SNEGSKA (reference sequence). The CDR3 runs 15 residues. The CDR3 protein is CSAYQQGSSYNEQFF.

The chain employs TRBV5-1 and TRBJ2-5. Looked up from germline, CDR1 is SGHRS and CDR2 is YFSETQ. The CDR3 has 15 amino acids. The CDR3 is CASSSVPGYEGTQYF. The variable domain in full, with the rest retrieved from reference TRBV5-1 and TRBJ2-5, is KAGVTQTPRYLIKTRGQQVTLSCSPISGHRSVSWYQQTPGQGLQFLFEYFSETQRNKGNFPGRFSGRQFSNSRSEMNVSTLELGDSALYLCASSSVPGYEGTQYFGPGTRLLVL.

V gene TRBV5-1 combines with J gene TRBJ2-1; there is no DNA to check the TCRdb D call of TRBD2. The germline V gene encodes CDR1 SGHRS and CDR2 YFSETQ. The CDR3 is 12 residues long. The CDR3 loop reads CASSLWGDEQFF.

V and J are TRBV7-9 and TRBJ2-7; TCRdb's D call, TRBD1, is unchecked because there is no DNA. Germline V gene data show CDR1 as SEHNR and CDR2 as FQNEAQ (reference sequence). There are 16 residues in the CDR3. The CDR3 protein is CASSLASSTGGHEQYF.

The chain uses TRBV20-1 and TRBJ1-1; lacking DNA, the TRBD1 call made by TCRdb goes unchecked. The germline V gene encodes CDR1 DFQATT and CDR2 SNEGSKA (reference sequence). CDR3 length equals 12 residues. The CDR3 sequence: CSASNRVTEAFF.

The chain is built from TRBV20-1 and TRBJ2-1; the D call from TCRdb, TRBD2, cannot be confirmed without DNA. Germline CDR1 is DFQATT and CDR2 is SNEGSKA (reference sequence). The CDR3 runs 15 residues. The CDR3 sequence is CSARSGTPNYNEQFF.

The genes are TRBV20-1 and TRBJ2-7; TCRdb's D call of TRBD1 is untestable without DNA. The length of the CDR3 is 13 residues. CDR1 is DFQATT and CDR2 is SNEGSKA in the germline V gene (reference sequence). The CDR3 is CSALLQQGGEQYF.

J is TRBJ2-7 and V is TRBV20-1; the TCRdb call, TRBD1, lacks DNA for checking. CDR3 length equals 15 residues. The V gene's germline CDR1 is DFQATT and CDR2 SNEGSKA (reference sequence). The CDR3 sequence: CSARDWKGVWYEQYF.

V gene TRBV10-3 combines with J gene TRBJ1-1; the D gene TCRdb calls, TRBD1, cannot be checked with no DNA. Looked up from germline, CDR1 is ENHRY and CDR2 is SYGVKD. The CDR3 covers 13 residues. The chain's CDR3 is CATFRDYSSEAFF.

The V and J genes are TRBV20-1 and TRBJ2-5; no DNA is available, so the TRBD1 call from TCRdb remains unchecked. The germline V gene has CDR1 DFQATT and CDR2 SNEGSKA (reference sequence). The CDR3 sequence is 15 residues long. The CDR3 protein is CSARVQGVYQETQYF.

The CDR3 spells CASSPDGGADTQYF. V and J are TRBV5-5 and TRBJ2-3; TCRdb selects TRBD2, and the lack of DNA leaves this call unchecked. Germline V gives CDR1 SGHKS, CDR2 YYEKEE (reference sequence). This CDR3 has 14 residues.

The CDR3 is CASSETSGNTIYF. This chain uses TRBV2 with TRBJ1-3. This CDR3 has 13 residues. Germline CDR1 is SNHLY and CDR2 is FYNNEI.

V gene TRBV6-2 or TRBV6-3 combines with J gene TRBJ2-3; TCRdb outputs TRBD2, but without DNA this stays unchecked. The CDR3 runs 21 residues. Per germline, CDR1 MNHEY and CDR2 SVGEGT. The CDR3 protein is CASSTHGTGLAGLLSTDTQYF.

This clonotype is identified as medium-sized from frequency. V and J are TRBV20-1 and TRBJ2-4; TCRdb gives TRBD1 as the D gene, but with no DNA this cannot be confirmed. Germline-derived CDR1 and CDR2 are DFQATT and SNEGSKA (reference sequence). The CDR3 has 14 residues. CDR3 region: CSAQPGQGADIQYF.

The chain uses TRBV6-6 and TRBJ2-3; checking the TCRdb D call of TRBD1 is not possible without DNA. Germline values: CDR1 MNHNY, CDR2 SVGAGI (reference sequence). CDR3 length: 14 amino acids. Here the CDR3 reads CASSSRSPPDTQYF.